This TCR beta chain was sequenced during a study of fetal regulatory T cell absence and autoimmunity. Here immunoSEQ multiplex PCR was the method, and the copy in TCRdb shows in-frame clones only, minus some. The data show some 44,000 clones, about 80% seen once. Whole-study results and caveats: TRB gene family usage was broadly similar in cord blood and pancreas. Pancreas TCRs were oligoclonally enriched versus cord blood, some clones over 80-fold. In IPEX, the enrichment was taken to support antigen-driven autoimmunity before birth.

Concerning this clone itself: No antigen is known for it.

The CDR3 length is 14 residues. V was pared by 8 bases and J by 6 bases, with 11 bases of the junction left unmatched. CDR1 MNHNY and CDR2 SVGAGI come from the germline V gene (reference sequence). The clonotype comes from a newborn boy with IPEX syndrome. The chain employs TRBV6-6 and TRBJ2-7, with 9 bases aligning to TRBD2. Material: cord blood. CDR3 residues: CASRPRGGLTEQYF. The CDR3 nucleotides are TGTGCCAGCCGCCCGCGGGGGGGCCTTACCGAGCAGTACTTC.